Following are 19 T cell receptor beta chains from one sample sequenced in a study of blood T cells in healthy people across ages. Through a sample-barcoded 5' primer and a J-beta primer mix, a second PCR was run for about 6 to 11 cycles. TCRdb processed the 5' RACE reads anew with MiXCR; each CDR3 protein has one entry. The sample has about 780,000 distinct CDR3 sequences; roughly 46% are singletons. Sequencing input: blood. The receptors were sampled from a man older than 75 in good health.

This clonotype was detected only once. The J gene is TRBJ2-3, the V gene TRBV7-2; D call uncertain. Germline lookup yields CDR1 SGHTA and CDR2 FQGNSA. V gave up 5 bases and J gave up 5 bases, with 8 bases separating them. The CDR3 runs 12 residues. CDR3 sequence reads: CASSIRRDTQYF. The CDR3 DNA reads as TGTGCCAGCAGCATTCGGAGAGATACGCAGTATTTT. Full variable domain (missing parts from reference TRBV7-2 and TRBJ2-3): GAGVSQSPSNKVTEKGKDVELRCDPISGHTALYWYRQSLGQGLEFLIYFQGNSAPDKSGLPSDRFSAERTGGSVSTLTIQRTQQEDSAVYLCASSIRRDTQYFGPGTRLTVL.

Concerning this clonotype: The germline gene is not matched at one end of the junction; a read error may be the cause. The chain links TRBV6-2 or TRBV6-3 to TRBJ2-7; 10 nucleotides agree with TRBD2. The CDR3 spans 15 residues. Germline V CDR1 and CDR2: MNHEY, SVGEGT. CDR3 sequence (DNA): TGTGCCGGCAGTTACAGCGGGAGGGTGTCCTACGAGCAGTACTTC. It is translated as CAGSYSGRVSYEQYF.

This clonotype was detected ten times or more. Just one base apart from a much larger clone, this may be a read error. The genes are TRBV28 and TRBJ2-7, with TRBD1 matching 11 bases. CDR1 MDHEN and CDR2 SYDVKM come from the germline V gene. CDR3 length: 20 residues. The V and J ends lost 5 bases and 7 bases, in that order; junction bases with no gene match: 25. In DNA, the CDR3 is TGTGCCAGCAGTGCGGACGGGACAGGGGGAAAGGAGACTCGCTACAATGAGCAGTACTTC. The encoded protein is CASSADGTGGKETRYNEQYF.

The table lists this clonotype with a few counts. The chain employs TRBV19 and TRBJ2-1; D is perhaps TRBD2 (5 bases). This CDR3 contains 12 residues. Between the trimmed V and J ends, which lost 1 base and 7 bases, there was a span of 5 bases. CDR1 is LNHDA and CDR2 is SQIVND in the germline V gene (reference sequence). The CDR3 DNA reads TGTGCCAGTAGTATAGGAGGGAATGAGCAGTTCTTC. Protein product: CASSIGGNEQFF.

The chain employs TRBV12-3 or TRBV12-4 and TRBJ2-3; TRBD1 aligns across 9 bases. The junction had 21 bases not matched to a gene; V was cut back by 4 bases and J by 7 bases. The CDR3 runs 19 residues. Written as DNA, the CDR3 is TGTGCCAGCAGTTCCGAACTCACCCGGTTTACAGGGGGCATGAATACGCAGTATTTT. This translates into CASSSELTRFTGGMNTQYF.

This clonotype has only a few counts. The rearrangement links TRBV4-2 to TRBJ2-3, with D perhaps matching TRBD2 (6 bases). Trimming pared 4 bases from V and 4 bases from J, leaving 21 bases between. CDR3 length equals 17 residues. Germline CDR1 and CDR2: LGHNA and YNFKEQ. The CDR3 sequence: CASSPQPRDSPADTQYF. CDR3 nucleotide sequence: TGTGCCAGCAGCCCTCAACCACGGGACTCACCCGCAGATACGCAGTATTTT.

The rearrangement links TRBV9 to TRBJ2-7; the D gene is possibly TRBD2 (6 bases). Deletions cut 2 bases from V and 7 bases from J, with 16 bases between. Germline loops: CDR1 SGDLS, CDR2 YYNGEE. The CDR3 consists of 14 residues. The CDR3 sequence: CASSVSTGVGEQYF. The CDR3 DNA sequence: TGTGCCAGCAGCGTGTCGACGGGGGTAGGGGAGCAGTACTTC. Full variable domain (outside the CDR3, taken from reference TRBV9 and TRBJ2-7): DSGVTQTPKHLITATGQRVTLRCSPRSGDLSVYWYQQSLDQGLQFLIQYYNGEERAKGNILERFSAQQFPDLHSELNLSSLELGDSALYFCASSVSTGVGEQYFGPGTRLTVT.

This chain links TRBV20-1 with TRBJ2-1, with a possible D match to TRBD2 (5 bases). The CDR3 length is 16 residues. Germline CDR1 reads DFQATT; CDR2 reads SNEGSKA (reference sequence). V was shortened by 3 bases and J by 1 base, with 16 bases between the two germline ends. The CDR3 region has the DNA TGCAGTGCTAGGTTCAGCGGCCGCGATTCCTACAATGAGCAGTTCTTC. Translating gives CSARFSGRDSYNEQFF.

This clonotype has only one observation. The chain employs TRBV7-2 and TRBJ1-5; TRBD1 agrees at 9 bases. This CDR3 comprises 16 residues. The germline gives CDR1 SGHTA, CDR2 FQGNSA. V gave up 2 bases and J gave up 2 bases; unmatched junction bases: 4. Here the CDR3 DNA reads TGTGCCAGCAGCTTAATGGGACAGGGCGGCAATCAGCCCCAGCATTTT. It encodes CASSLMGQGGNQPQHF.

This clonotype was counted a few times. The chain couples TRBV29-1 to TRBJ2-2; TRBD2 agrees at 7 bases. This CDR3 contains 14 residues. The germline gives CDR1 SQVTM, CDR2 ANQGSEA. The V and J ends lost 7 bases and 1 base, in that order; junction bases with no gene match: 6. CDR3 sequence (DNA): TGCAGCGCTGGCGGGAGTAGGAACACCGGGGAGCTGTTTTTT. This translates into CSAGGSRNTGELFF.

The chain employs TRBV29-1 and TRBJ1-2; D call uncertain. V was trimmed by 1 base and J by 2 bases, leaving 11 bases between them. The CDR3 runs to 14 residues. Germline values: CDR1 SQVTM, CDR2 ANQGSEA. The CDR3 reads CSVEVAGPNYGYTF. DNA for the CDR3: TGCAGCGTTGAAGTTGCCGGGCCGAACTATGGCTACACCTTC.

CDR3 protein: CASSDDRDSLFEFF. Written as DNA, the CDR3 is TGTGCCAGCAGTGACGACAGGGACAGCCTTTTTGAGTTCTTC. The V call is TRBV6-1, the J call TRBJ2-1; 7 bases fit TRBD1. The CDR3 sequence is 14 residues long. Germline V gene data show CDR1 as MNHNS and CDR2 as SASEGT. With V trimmed by 3 bases and J by 14 bases, 13 bases remained unmatched.

This chain joins TRBV20-1 and TRBJ1-2; TRBD1 is a possible D gene (5 bases). V was clipped by 2 bases and J by 5 bases, with 12 bases between them. This CDR3 is built from 13 residues. Germline assignment: CDR1 DFQATT and CDR2 SNEGSKA (reference sequence). The CDR3 loop reads CSARKEQVYGYTF. DNA of the CDR3: TGCAGTGCTAGAAAAGAACAGGTTTATGGCTACACCTTC.

This chain links TRBV28 with TRBJ2-2, with TRBD1 matching over 8 bases. The CDR3 is made up of 14 amino acids. Germline loops: CDR1 MDHEN, CDR2 SYDVKM. Trimming removed 3 bases from V and 5 bases from J; junction bases left unmatched: 2. This chain's CDR3 is CASSLDRATGELFF. The CDR3 DNA follows: TGTGCCAGCAGTTTGGACAGGGCGACCGGGGAGCTGTTTTTT. Supplemented by reference TRBV28 and TRBJ2-2, the full variable domain reads DVKVTQSSRYLVKRTGEKVFLECVQDMDHENMFWYRQDPGLGLRLIYFSYDVKMKEKGDIPEGYSVSREKKERFSLILESASTNQTSMYLCASSLDRATGELFFGEGSRLTVL.

This clonotype was seen only a few times. The genes are TRBV11-2 and TRBJ2-1; TRBD1 matches 7 bases. This CDR3 contains 15 residues. The junction had 4 bases not matched to a gene; V was cut back by 1 base and J by 4 bases. CDR1 SGHAT and CDR2 FQNNGV come from the germline V gene. This chain's CDR3 is CASSLAGTEYNEQFF. CDR3 bases: TGTGCCAGCAGCTTAGCTGGGACAGAGTACAATGAGCAGTTCTTC.

The chain is built from TRBV6-6 and TRBJ1-2; D gene uncertain. Germline V gene lookup returns CDR1 MNHNY and CDR2 SVGAGI (reference sequence). V was shortened by 5 bases and J by 4 bases, with 11 bases between the two germline ends. The CDR3 sequence is 13 residues long. CDR3 DNA sequence: TGTGCCAGCAGTGCGGACGGGCCCTATGGCTACACCTTC. This codes for CASSADGPYGYTF.

The V gene is TRBV6-1, the J gene TRBJ2-3, with TRBD2 matching over 7 bases. CDR3 size: 17 residues. Looked up from germline, CDR1 is MNHNS and CDR2 is SASEGT. Trimming removed 5 bases from V and 0 bases from J; junction bases left unmatched: 11. CDR3 sequence reads: CASSPRGVTSSTDTQYF. The CDR3 DNA sequence: TGTGCCAGCAGTCCTCGGGGGGTTACTTCTAGCACAGATACGCAGTATTTT.

In its sample, this clonotype was seen many times. This sequence joins TRBV6-2 or TRBV6-3 and TRBJ2-3; D is unclear. Germline V CDR1 and CDR2: MNHEY, SVGEGT. This CDR3 contains 10 residues. CDR3 DNA: TGTGCTTCGGGCACAGATACGCAGTATTTT. It yields the protein CASGTDTQYF.

This clonotype came up a few times. The chain uses TRBV28 and TRBJ2-5, with D uncertain. V lost 7 bases, J lost 0 bases, and 12 bases lay in between. CDR1 is MDHEN and CDR2 is SYDVKM in the germline V gene. The CDR3 spans 14 residues. The CDR3: CASNRADYQETQYF. CDR3 nucleotides: TGTGCCAGCAACAGAGCAGATTACCAAGAGACCCAGTACTTC. The whole variable domain, remainder taken from reference TRBV28 and TRBJ2-5, is DVKVTQSSRYLVKRTGEKVFLECVQDMDHENMFWYRQDPGLGLRLIYFSYDVKMKEKGDIPEGYSVSREKKERFSLILESASTNQTSMYLCASNRADYQETQYFGPGTRLLVL.